This passage covers 23 T cell receptor beta chains from one sample sequenced in a study of blood T cell repertoires in COVID-19. The data were produced by immunoSEQ multiplex PCR, yet TCRdb's version contains in-frame clones alone and is incomplete. Among a few hundred thousand clones listed, nearly 90% were seen once. What was sequenced was peripheral blood. The source is a woman between 35 and 50 years old who had recovered from COVID-19.

The rearrangement joins TRBV5-6 to TRBJ2-1, with TRBD2 matching 7 bases. The CDR3 has 16 amino acids. The J segment lost 3 bases and the V segment lost 0 bases, leaving 6 bases of the junction unmatched. In germline, CDR1 is SGHDT, CDR2 YYEEEE. The CDR3 DNA is TGTGCCAGCAGCTTGGAGGGACTAACCTTCTACAATGAGCAGTTCTTC. Amino acids: CASSLEGLTFYNEQFF.

The chain has TRBV10-2 and TRBJ1-1, with a tentative D call TRBD1 (5 bases). CDR1 is WSHSY and CDR2 is SAAADI in the germline V gene. The germline V and J ends were trimmed by 7 bases and 2 bases, with 14 bases remaining between them. The CDR3 is 14 amino acids. The CDR3 DNA reads TGCGCCAGCACTCCGGGGGGGACCAACACTGAAGCTTTCTTT. It is translated as CASTPGGTNTEAFF.

The chain joins TRBV7-9 to TRBJ1-1; a possible D gene is TRBD1 (5 bases). Germline values: CDR1 SEHNR, CDR2 FQNEAQ (reference sequence). Trimming left V 8 bases short and J 4 bases short, with 20 bases between. The CDR3 runs to 15 residues. The CDR3 nucleotides are TGTGCCAGCCGGAGGGCAGGGCGGGTTGTCACTGAAGCTTTCTTT. Protein product: CASRRAGRVVTEAFF.

This clone was recorded once. This chain uses TRBV10-2 with TRBJ1-2; no firm D call. V lost 2 bases, J lost 0 bases, and 10 bases lay in between. CDR3 length: 15 residues. Germline assignment: CDR1 WSHSY and CDR2 SAAADI. Written as DNA, the CDR3 is TGCGCCAGCAGTGAGATTCGTTCTTCTAACTATGGCTACACCTTC. Amino acids: CASSEIRSSNYGYTF.

DNA of the CDR3: TGTGAAACCCCTTGGTGGCTAGCGGGAGGCCTAAGGAACACCGGGGAGCTGTTTTTT. It is translated as CETPWWLAGGLRNTGELFF. The gene calls are TRBV12-5 and TRBJ2-2; TRBD2 aligns across 11 bases. CDR1 LGHNT and CDR2 FRNRAP come from the germline V gene. This CDR3 has 19 residues.

The chain couples TRBV5-1 to TRBJ1-1; maybe TRBD1 (6 bases). The germline CDR1 and CDR2 sequences are SGHRS and YFSETQ. Trimming took off 0 bases at V and 1 base at J, with 7 bases between the two ends. This CDR3 has 14 residues. The CDR3 region has the DNA TGCGCCAGCAGCTTGGGACAGGAGAACACTGAAGCTTTCTTT. This sequence encodes CASSLGQENTEAFF.

This clone was picked up one time. The chain couples TRBV9 to TRBJ2-7; 14 bases line up with TRBD2. Per the germline V gene, CDR1 is SGDLS and CDR2 is YYNGEE. Trimming removed 4 bases from V and 2 bases from J; junction bases left unmatched: 11. The CDR3 covers 18 residues. CDR3 DNA sequence: TGTGCCAGCAGCCCTCGCTCCGGGACTAGCGGGGGCGCCTACGAGCAGTACTTC. It translates to CASSPRSGTSGGAYEQYF.

V usage is TRBV27 and J usage is TRBJ1-6, with D uncertain. The germline V gene encodes CDR1 MNHEY and CDR2 SMNVEV (reference sequence). Between the trimmed V and J ends, which lost 11 bases and 4 bases, there was a span of 30 bases. There are 19 residues in the CDR3. The CDR3 region is CAWARGRGWEEVYNSPLHF. The CDR3 bases are TGTGCCTGGGCCCGGGGTCGAGGGTGGGAAGAGGTATATAATTCACCCCTCCACTTT.

In DNA, the CDR3 is TGTGCCTGGAGTGTTGACAGGGGTAGGATTTTAAACTATGGCTACACCTTC. Protein sequence: CAWSVDRGRILNYGYTF. The rearrangement links TRBV30 to TRBJ1-2; the match to TRBD1 covers 8 bases. This CDR3 is 17 amino acids long. V shed 0 bases and J 2 bases; nucleotides not matched to a gene: 11. Germline values: CDR1 GTSNPN, CDR2 SVGIG (reference sequence).

The rearrangement joins TRBV18 to TRBJ2-2; 9 nucleotides match TRBD1. Germline lookup yields CDR1 KGHSH and CDR2 LQKENI. This CDR3 has 18 residues. The trim removed 3 bases at V and 2 bases at J, leaving 10 bases unmatched. The CDR3 region is CASSPWRMGQGNTGELFF. The CDR3 nucleotides read TGTGCCAGCTCACCCTGGCGGATGGGACAGGGAAACACCGGGGAGCTGTTTTTT.

This clone was detected a few times. The rearrangement uses TRBV24-1 and TRBJ2-2; D is possibly TRBD1 (6 bases). V was trimmed by 2 bases and J by 4 bases, leaving 19 bases between them. This CDR3 comprises 18 residues. Germline CDR1 KGHDR, CDR2 SFDVKD. The DNA for the CDR3 is TGTGCCACCAGTGATTCGACGTTGAGGGGGTTCGGCACCGGGGAGCTGTTTTTT. It translates to CATSDSTLRGFGTGELFF.

This clone was seen a single time. V and J are TRBV2 and TRBJ2-3; TRBD2 might be the D (5 bases). V was clipped by 3 bases and J by 2 bases, with 15 bases between them. This CDR3 contains 16 residues. Per germline, CDR1 SNHLY and CDR2 FYNNEI. The CDR3 loop is CASSERARFPTDTQYF. CDR3 bases: TGTGCCAGCAGTGAGAGGGCCCGGTTTCCCACAGATACGCAGTATTTT.

This rearrangement joins TRBV19 to TRBJ2-1; weak D call: TRBD2 (5 bases). The germline gives CDR1 LNHDA, CDR2 SQIVND (reference sequence). This CDR3 is 15 amino acids long. Trimming left V 5 bases short and J 0 bases short, with 11 bases between. In DNA, the CDR3 is TGTGCCAGTAGTTTTGGACTTGTCTCCTACAATGAGCAGTTCTTC. The encoded protein is CASSFGLVSYNEQFF.

The chain links TRBV19 to TRBJ2-3, with D possibly TRBD2 on 6 matching bases. This CDR3 region has 14 residues. Germline assignment: CDR1 LNHDA and CDR2 SQIVND (reference sequence). Trimming cost V 6 bases and J 4 bases, with 14 bases left between them. For the CDR3, the DNA is TGTGCCAGTAGGCATCGGGGGATTTCAGATACGCAGTATTTT. It codes for CASRHRGISDTQYF. Using reference TRBV19 and TRBJ2-3 for the parts outside the CDR3, the full variable domain is DGGITQSPKYLFRKEGQNVTLSCEQNLNHDAMYWYRQDPGQGLRLIYYSQIVNDFQKGDIAEGYSVSREKKESFPLTVTSAQKNPTAFYLCASRHRGISDTQYFGPGTRLTVL.

The gene calls are TRBV7-9 and TRBJ1-3, with 7 bases fitting TRBD1. The germline V gene encodes CDR1 SEHNR and CDR2 FQNEAQ (reference sequence). The CDR3 totals 17 residues. The V segment lost 4 bases and the J segment 4 bases; nucleotides outside the gene matches: 13. The CDR3 sequence is CASSSTYREGGGNTIYF. DNA of the CDR3: TGTGCCAGCAGCTCAACCTACAGGGAAGGGGGCGGAAACACCATATATTTT.

V and J are TRBV10-3 and TRBJ2-1; TRBD2 matches 11 bases. Germline CDR1 and CDR2: ENHRY and SYGVKD. V dropped 7 bases and J dropped 4; count of bases not matched to a gene: 12. This CDR3 is 17 amino acids long. CDR3 in DNA: TGTGCCATCACCAATTTAGCGGGAGGGCCAGGGTACAATGAGCAGTTCTTC. Translated: CAITNLAGGPGYNEQFF.

The count of this clone is one. The CDR3 DNA reads as TGTGCCAGCAGCCTGCTTCAAGGGACACCGACTTCACCCCTCCACTTT. The encoded protein is CASSLLQGTPTSPLHF. This sequence joins TRBV14 and TRBJ1-6; tentatively, D is TRBD1 (6 bases). The CDR3 runs to 16 residues. CDR1 is SGHDN and CDR2 is FVKESK in the germline V gene. Trimming stripped 4 bases from V and 9 bases from J, with 19 bases between.

The chain employs TRBV10-1 and TRBJ1-1; D is unresolved. V was clipped by 1 base and J by 0 bases, with 9 bases between them. This CDR3 contains 15 residues. Germline CDR1 and CDR2: WNHNN and SYGVQD (reference sequence). This chain's CDR3 is CASSEFAGMNTEAFF. The DNA for the CDR3 is TGCGCCAGCAGTGAGTTTGCAGGCATGAACACTGAAGCTTTCTTT.

This clone was seen once. The rearrangement links TRBV9 to TRBJ2-7; D is perhaps TRBD2 (5 bases). The length of the CDR3 is 13 residues. Between the trimmed V and J ends, which lost 4 bases and 6 bases, there was a span of 14 bases. Germline loops: CDR1 SGDLS, CDR2 YYNGEE. The DNA of the CDR3 is TGTGCCAGCAGCCTGCGGGTTACGGGCGAGCAGTACTTC. Amino acid sequence: CASSLRVTGEQYF.

This rearrangement joins TRBV9 to TRBJ2-1, with D possibly TRBD1 on 6 matching bases. This CDR3 is 14 amino acids long. Between the trimmed V and J ends, which lost 4 bases and 7 bases, there was a span of 15 bases. Germline CDR1 is SGDLS and CDR2 is YYNGEE. CDR3: CASSPRGGGNEQFF. Written as DNA, the CDR3 is TGTGCCAGCAGCCCTCGAGGGGGTGGGAATGAGCAGTTCTTC. Variable domain in full (rest from reference TRBV9 and TRBJ2-1): DSGVTQTPKHLITATGQRVTLRCSPRSGDLSVYWYQQSLDQGLQFLIQYYNGEERAKGNILERFSAQQFPDLHSELNLSSLELGDSALYFCASSPRGGGNEQFFGPGTRLTVL.

The chain carries TRBV10-2 and TRBJ2-3; 7 bases match TRBD1. The CDR3 is 16 amino acids. Germline V gene lookup returns CDR1 WSHSY and CDR2 SAAADI. Trimming removed 7 bases from V and 0 bases from J; junction bases left unmatched: 10. CDR3 DNA sequence: TGCGCCAGCACCGACAGGGACCTCACTAGCACAGATACGCAGTATTTT. This encodes CASTDRDLTSTDTQYF.

This chain uses TRBV28 with TRBJ1-6, with 7 nucleotides matching TRBD1. This CDR3 is 17 amino acids long. Germline V gene lookup returns CDR1 MDHEN and CDR2 SYDVKM. J was trimmed by 8 bases and V by 5 bases; bases with no gene match: 15. The CDR3 DNA follows: TGTGCCAGCAGTATCCTGTCAGGGGGAGATACTGATTCACCCCTCCACTTT. Translated: CASSILSGGDTDSPLHF.

V and J are TRBV7-9 and TRBJ2-1, with TRBD2 matching 10 bases. The CDR3 spans 16 residues. After removal of 3 bases from V and 7 bases from J, the junction contained 9 bases not matched to a gene. Germline-derived CDR1 and CDR2 are SEHNR and FQNEAQ (reference sequence). The CDR3 protein is CASSFRLKREGNEQFF. The CDR3 coding sequence is TGTGCCAGCAGCTTTCGACTTAAGCGGGAGGGTAATGAGCAGTTCTTC.